This entry lists 30 T cell receptor beta chains sequenced from one sample in a study of Graves' ophthalmopathy and Graves' hyperthyroidism. Using RNA transcripts, the TCR beta CDR3 regions were amplified. The authors performed first-round RT-PCR with HTBI primers and then a second-round multiplex PCR. Each CDR3 protein gets one entry after TCRdb re-called the multiplex PCR reads with MiXCR. The sample contains fewer than 350,000 distinct CDR3 sequences, 17% of which appear only once. The sample comprised peripheral blood. The receptors here all came from an adult man with Graves' ophthalmopathy.

This clonotype was seen at least ten times. The V gene is TRBV7-2, the J gene TRBJ1-5; D remains unclear. V was shortened by 5 bases and J by 6 bases, with 17 bases between the two germline ends. Per germline, CDR1 SGHTA and CDR2 FQGNSA. The CDR3 covers 15 residues. CDR3 residues: CASSAPGTDLQPQHF. The CDR3 nucleotides are TGTGCCAGCAGCGCCCCGGGCACGGATCTTCAGCCCCAGCATTTT.

V gene TRBV18 combines with J gene TRBJ2-7; unclear D gene. This CDR3 is built from 16 residues. The germline V gene encodes CDR1 KGHSH and CDR2 LQKENI. The ends were cut back, 0 bases at V and 0 bases at J, with 12 bases in the middle. The CDR3 nucleotides read TGTGCCAGCTCACCACCGGGCGCGCAGTGCTCCTACGAGCAGTACTTC. This translates into CASSPPGAQCSYEQYF.

At least ten counts were recorded for this clonotype. V gene TRBV6-2 or TRBV6-3 combines with J gene TRBJ2-2; D gene ambiguous. Trimming removed 3 bases from V and 0 bases from J, with 5 bases in between. This CDR3 has 14 residues. CDR1 and CDR2 from the germline V gene are MNHEY and SVGEGT. The CDR3 bases are TGTGCCAGCAGTTATTTAGCGAACACCGGGGAGCTGTTTTTT. It codes for CASSYLANTGELFF.

This clonotype was picked up many times. The J gene is TRBJ2-7, the V gene TRBV7-2; D call uncertain. CDR3 size: 15 residues. The germline V gene encodes CDR1 SGHTA and CDR2 FQGNSA. With 2 bases removed from V and 0 bases from J, the gap between germline ends came to 11 bases. CDR3 residues: CASSLSQVSSYEQYF. Here the CDR3 DNA reads TGTGCCAGCAGCTTAAGTCAGGTCAGCTCCTACGAGCAGTACTTC.

This clonotype appeared once. Possible read error: a much larger clone is one base away. The chain recombines TRBV6-1 with TRBJ2-5; D not certain. Trimming pared 7 bases from V and 6 bases from J, leaving 12 bases between. CDR1 is MNHNS and CDR2 is SASEGT in the germline V gene. This CDR3 contains 12 residues. The CDR3, as DNA: TGTGCCAGCACCGTCCGCGGACAGACCCAGTACTTC. Its protein is CASTVRGQTQYF.

This clonotype was counted at least ten times. The chain employs TRBV14 and TRBJ1-1; D is uncertain. Looked up from germline, CDR1 is SGHDN and CDR2 is FVKESK. The CDR3 spans 14 residues. Trimming stripped 1 base from V and 5 bases from J, with 11 bases between. CDR3 DNA sequence: TGTGCCAGCAGCCAAGGGACCTGGGAAACTGAAGCTTTCTTT. Its protein is CASSQGTWETEAFF.

The table lists this clonotype with a few counts. This clone may be a read error of a much larger clone one base away. The rearrangement links TRBV18 to TRBJ2-5, with TRBD1 matching 7 bases. The germline V gene encodes CDR1 KGHSH and CDR2 LQKENI. CDR3 length equals 14 residues. CDR3 nucleotides: TGTGCCATCTCACCTACGACAGGGCAAGAGACCCAGTACTTC. Protein product: CAISPTTGQETQYF.

This clonotype appeared many times. The chain is built from TRBV20-1 and TRBJ2-4; 9 bases line up with TRBD1. Germline loops: CDR1 DFQATT, CDR2 SNEGSKA (reference sequence). This CDR3 is built from 13 residues. V was pared by 5 bases and J by 9 bases, with 8 bases of the junction left unmatched. This chain's CDR3 is CSAETGTGSIQYF. Here the CDR3 DNA reads TGCAGTGCTGAAACCGGGACAGGGTCCATTCAGTACTTC.

This clonotype has at least ten counts. This sequence joins TRBV10-3 and TRBJ1-6; D remains ambiguous. The germline V and J ends were trimmed by 3 bases and 0 bases, with 12 bases remaining between them. The CDR3 has 17 amino acids. The germline gives CDR1 ENHRY, CDR2 SYGVKD. CDR3 sequence reads: CAISDSQESSYNSPLHF. The CDR3, as DNA: TGTGCCATCAGTGACAGTCAGGAGAGCTCCTATAATTCACCCCTCCACTTT.

The J gene is TRBJ2-2, the V gene TRBV6-2 or TRBV6-3; 11 bases agree with TRBD2. This CDR3 is 15 amino acids long. V gave up 5 bases and J gave up 5 bases; unmatched junction bases: 4. Germline V gene sequence: CDR1 MNHEY, CDR2 SVGEGT. The CDR3 loop reads CASSGTSGYTGELFF. DNA of the CDR3: TGTGCCAGCAGTGGGACTAGCGGATATACCGGGGAGCTGTTTTTT.

There are many counts of this clonotype. This chain links TRBV6-5 with TRBJ2-7; possibly TRBD1 for D (6 bases). Germline CDR1 is MNHEY and CDR2 is SVGAGI. V lost 4 bases and J lost 7, with 14 bases in between. The CDR3 covers 13 residues. CDR3: CASSSGQAWEQYF. In nucleotides, the CDR3 is TGTGCCAGCAGTTCGGGACAAGCCTGGGAGCAGTACTTC.

This clonotype was counted many times. The chain uses TRBV7-8 and TRBJ1-5, with D perhaps matching TRBD1 (6 bases). The CDR3 sequence is 14 residues long. Per the germline V gene, CDR1 is SGHVS and CDR2 is FQNEAQ. Trimming took 4 bases from V and 5 from J, leaving 12 bases between them. The CDR3 sequence: CASSSDSYDQPQHF. The CDR3 bases are TGTGCCAGCAGCTCGGACAGCTACGATCAGCCCCAGCATTTT.

In this sample, this clonotype turned up many times. V is TRBV3-1 and J is TRBJ2-5, with TRBD1 identical over 7 bases. Germline-derived CDR1 and CDR2 are LGHDT and YNNKEL (reference sequence). The length of the CDR3 is 14 residues. With V trimmed by 4 bases and J by 2 bases, 4 bases remained unmatched. CDR3 sequence reads: CASSPSRGQETQYF. DNA for the CDR3: TGTGCCAGCAGCCCATCCAGGGGGCAAGAGACCCAGTACTTC.

This clonotype was seen a handful of times. The chain carries TRBV10-3 and TRBJ1-2; 8 nucleotides agree with TRBD1. This CDR3 contains 11 residues. V gave up 6 bases and J gave up 7 bases; unmatched junction bases: 1. Germline values: CDR1 ENHRY, CDR2 SYGVKD. The CDR3 DNA sequence: TGTGCCATCAGGCAGGGGGCTGGCTACACCTTC. It encodes CAIRQGAGYTF.

The sample holds many counts of this clonotype. The chain joins TRBV11-2 to TRBJ1-2; TRBD1 matches at 9 bases. The V and J ends lost 1 base and 8 bases, in that order; junction bases with no gene match: 8. There are 15 residues in the CDR3. The germline V gene encodes CDR1 SGHAT and CDR2 FQNNGV. The CDR3 DNA is TGTGCCAGCAGCTTAGTTGGGGACAGGGCCGACGGCTACACCTTC. Its translation is CASSLVGDRADGYTF. The full variable domain, completed using reference TRBV11-2 and TRBJ1-2, is EAGVAQSPRYKIIEKRQSVAFWCNPISGHATLYWYQQILGQGPKLLIQFQNNGVVDDSQLPKDRFSAERLKGVDSTLKIQPAKLEDSAVYLCASSLVGDRADGYTFGSGTRLTVV.

This clonotype was observed at least ten times. This chain uses TRBV6-2 or TRBV6-3 with TRBJ2-5; D call uncertain. The germline V gene encodes CDR1 MNHEY and CDR2 SVGEGT. Trimming shortened V by 5 bases and J by 5 bases, and 12 bases separated the two germline ends. The CDR3 extends over 13 amino acids. The CDR3 coding sequence is TGTGCCAGCAGTCTCATCGAGCTCGAGACCCAGTACTTC. Translating it yields CASSLIELETQYF.

Many counts were recorded for this clonotype. The chain joins TRBV15 to TRBJ2-5; TRBD2 agrees at 8 bases. The ends lost 2 bases at V and 4 bases at J; junction bases unmatched: 6. Germline-derived CDR1 and CDR2 are LNHNV and YYDKDF (reference sequence). The CDR3 extends over 15 amino acids. CDR3 sequence reads: CATSRHLSGGETQYF. In DNA form, the CDR3 reads TGTGCCACCAGCAGACATCTGAGCGGGGGAGAGACCCAGTACTTC.

This clonotype was seen repeatedly, ten times or more. Here the CDR3 DNA reads TGTGCCACCAGTGATTTGCCCCCGTGGCAGACAGAGGGAGGCAATCAGCCCCAGCATTTT. It specifies CATSDLPPWQTEGGNQPQHF. The V gene is TRBV24-1, the J gene TRBJ1-5; the D gene is possibly TRBD1 (5 bases). Germline V CDR1 and CDR2: KGHDR, SFDVKD. This CDR3 is 20 amino acids long. Trimming took 0 bases from V and 2 from J, leaving 22 bases between them.

This clonotype came up many times. The chain is built from TRBV4-1 and TRBJ2-2; D remains ambiguous. CDR1 is MGHRA and CDR2 is YSYEKL in the germline V gene. This CDR3 has 15 amino acids. Trimming removed 0 bases from V and 6 bases from J, with 11 bases in between. The CDR3 DNA is TGCGCCAGCAGCCAAGAATTCGCAGCACCCGGGGAGCTGTTTTTT. Protein: CASSQEFAAPGELFF.

The table lists this clonotype with many counts. The rearrangement joins TRBV12-3 or TRBV12-4 to TRBJ2-5, with 7 bases that match TRBD1. J gave up 1 base and V 4 bases, and 0 bases lay outside the gene matches. The CDR3 contains 13 residues. The CDR3 sequence: CASSWDSQETQYF. The CDR3 DNA reads TGTGCCAGCAGTTGGGACAGCCAAGAGACCCAGTACTTC.

This clonotype has a handful of counts. The V gene is TRBV6-1, the J gene TRBJ2-7, with TRBD1 identical over 8 bases. CDR1 MNHNS and CDR2 SASEGT come from the germline V gene. The V and J ends lost 6 bases and 2 bases, in that order; junction bases with no gene match: 6. The CDR3 length is 14 residues. This CDR3 reads CASRLDRETYEQYF. CDR3 DNA: TGTGCCAGCAGGTTGGACAGGGAAACCTACGAGCAGTACTTC.

This clonotype has more than one count but fewer than ten. The chain combines TRBV6-1 with TRBJ2-7; 10 nucleotides align to TRBD1. After removal of 6 bases from V and 0 bases from J, the junction contained 5 bases not matched to a gene. The germline gives CDR1 MNHNS, CDR2 SASEGT. This CDR3 has 15 residues. The CDR3 DNA follows: TGTGCCAGCAGGTCGGGACAGGGGAGCTCCTACGAGCAGTACTTC. Protein product: CASRSGQGSSYEQYF.

Ten or more counts support this clonotype. The V call is TRBV18, the J call TRBJ2-5, with 9 bases matching TRBD1. Germline V lookup: CDR1 KGHSH, CDR2 LQKENI. J gave up 5 bases and V 2 bases, and 6 bases lay outside the gene matches. This CDR3 is built from 15 residues. The DNA for the CDR3 is TGTGCCAGCTCACCATGGAACAGGGGGCAGGAGACCCAGTACTTC. The encoded protein is CASSPWNRGQETQYF.

This clonotype was seen repeatedly, ten times or more. This chain links TRBV20-1 with TRBJ1-5; TRBD1 matches 9 bases. With 3 bases clipped from V and 1 base from J, the junction kept 13 bases outside the gene matches. This CDR3 is 18 amino acids long. Germline CDR1 and CDR2: DFQATT and SNEGSKA (reference sequence). CDR3 bases: TGCAGTGCTAGTGTTGGTACAGGGGGCGCGCAGAGCAATCAGCCCCAGCATTTT. Its translation is CSASVGTGGAQSNQPQHF.

This clonotype appeared many times. This chain connects TRBV20-1 to TRBJ2-4, with 7 nucleotides matching TRBD2. CDR1 and CDR2 from the germline V gene are DFQATT and SNEGSKA (reference sequence). CDR3 length: 14 residues. With 1 base clipped from V and 6 bases from J, the junction kept 6 bases outside the gene matches. DNA of the CDR3: TGCAGTGCTAGAGTTCGGCGGGAGTTAAACATTCAGTACTTC. It codes for CSARVRRELNIQYF.

This sequence joins TRBV6-2 or TRBV6-3 and TRBJ1-1; possible D gene TRBD1, 5 bases. Trimming left V 5 bases short and J 4 bases short, with 11 bases between. The CDR3 runs to 13 residues. The germline CDR1 and CDR2 sequences are MNHEY and SVGEGT. CDR3 sequence: CASSKTESTEAFF. The CDR3 DNA reads as TGTGCCAGCAGTAAGACAGAGAGCACTGAAGCTTTCTTT.

The V and J genes are TRBV5-1 and TRBJ1-5, with 7 positions matching TRBD1. The ends lost 4 bases at V and 3 bases at J; junction bases unmatched: 10. The CDR3 totals 16 residues. Per germline, CDR1 SGHRS and CDR2 YFSETQ. CDR3 DNA: TGCGCCAGCAGCCCGGACGGGACAGAGCTCAATCAGCCCCAGCATTTT. Protein product: CASSPDGTELNQPQHF.

This clonotype was detected many times. The genes are TRBV19 and TRBJ1-1; D remains ambiguous. The CDR3 covers 14 residues. CDR1 and CDR2 (germline): LNHDA, SQIVND (reference sequence). V gave up 3 bases and J gave up 3 bases, with 11 bases separating them. The CDR3 bases are TGTGCCAGTAGTATTTCCGCCCGTCACACTGAAGCTTTCTTT. Protein sequence: CASSISARHTEAFF. Combining the CDR3 with reference TRBV19 and TRBJ1-1 gives the whole variable domain DGGITQSPKYLFRKEGQNVTLSCEQNLNHDAMYWYRQDPGQGLRLIYYSQIVNDFQKGDIAEGYSVSREKKESFPLTVTSAQKNPTAFYLCASSISARHTEAFFGQGTRLTVV.

This clonotype has at least ten counts. The chain carries TRBV6-1 and TRBJ2-7, with 10 bases that match TRBD2. The CDR3 covers 14 residues. CDR1 and CDR2 from the germline V gene are MNHNS and SASEGT. The ends lost 6 bases at V and 2 bases at J; junction bases unmatched: 4. Here the CDR3 reads CASRTSGFPYEQYF. CDR3 in DNA: TGTGCCAGCAGGACTAGCGGGTTTCCCTACGAGCAGTACTTC.

This clonotype was seen repeatedly, ten times or more. The genes are TRBV6-5 and TRBJ1-6; 7 bases align to TRBD1. This CDR3 region has 15 residues. V was clipped by 2 bases and J by 4 bases; unmatched bases: 2. Germline V lookup: CDR1 MNHEY, CDR2 SVGAGI. CDR3 in DNA: TGTGCCAGCAGTTACCCGACAGGGTATAATTCACCCCTCCACTTT. Protein sequence: CASSYPTGYNSPLHF.